One sample yielded the 12 T cell receptor beta chains listed below, sequenced in a study of T cells after posttransplantation cyclophosphamide. A marrow graft followed busulfan-fludarabine conditioning, with cyclophosphamide on days +3 and +4. The table came from immunoSEQ multiplex PCR; TCRdb's copy has only in-frame clones and leaves some out. The sample is made up of 12,000 or so clones, none counted only once. The sample was PBMCs, taken after allogeneic stem cell transplant with posttransplant cyclophosphamide. These TCRs come from a female patient in her forties or fifties who received an allogeneic stem cell transplant from a related donor, was CMV-positive, and had acute GVHD only. The graft donor may be the source of some T cells.

This clone was seen ten or more times. V and J are TRBV29-1 and TRBJ2-1, with 7 positions matching TRBD2. Germline assignment: CDR1 SQVTM and CDR2 ANQGSEA. The junction had 5 bases not matched to a gene; V was cut back by 1 base and J by 5 bases. The CDR3 contains 14 residues. CDR3 in amino acids: CSVEARGVNNEQFF. DNA of the CDR3: TGCAGCGTTGAAGCCCGGGGGGTTAACAATGAGCAGTTCTTC.

This clone was recorded many times. The V gene is TRBV19, the J gene TRBJ2-2; D is possibly TRBD1 (5 bases). Trimming pared 6 bases from V and 0 bases from J, leaving 14 bases between. Germline loops: CDR1 LNHDA, CDR2 SQIVND (reference sequence). The CDR3 is 16 amino acids. CDR3 residues: CASREQGFSNTGELFF. The CDR3 DNA reads as TGTGCCAGTAGAGAGCAGGGTTTTTCGAACACCGGGGAGCTGTTTTTT.

This clone came up a few times. V gene TRBV21-1 combines with J gene TRBJ1-5; TRBD1 reflects the table's D call only, with no check against the DNA. TRBV21-1 is designated a pseudogene. The CDR3 sequence is 20 residues long. Here the CDR3 reads CASSKARRHSKTRSNQPQHF. In DNA form, the CDR3 reads TGTGCCAGCAGCAAAGCGAGAAGACACAGCAAGACAAGAAGCAATCAGCCCCAGCATTTT.

This clone appeared many times. The gene calls are TRBV19 and TRBJ2-2, with TRBD2 matching over 8 bases. CDR1 and CDR2 from the germline V gene are LNHDA and SQIVND (reference sequence). The CDR3 covers 16 residues. The V segment lost 5 bases and the J segment 5 bases; nucleotides outside the gene matches: 10. CDR3 loop: CASSGGGLVGTGELFF. The CDR3 nucleotides are TGTGCCAGTAGTGGGGGGGGACTAGTAGGGACCGGGGAGCTGTTTTTT.

The sample holds many counts of this clone. The chain joins TRBV5-1 to TRBJ2-1, with D tentatively TRBD2 (5 bases). Germline V CDR1 and CDR2: SGHRS, YFSETQ. V lost 0 bases and J 0 bases, leaving 22 bases between the germline ends. This CDR3 has 20 residues. The CDR3 sequence: CASSLGTSVVGELSYNEQFF. The CDR3 bases are TGCGCCAGCAGCTTGGGGACTTCAGTTGTGGGAGAACTCTCCTACAATGAGCAGTTCTTC.

This clone showed up many times. V and J are TRBV7-6 and TRBJ2-7; 7 bases line up with TRBD1. J lost 0 bases, V lost 5 bases, and 4 bases had no gene match. Germline assignment: CDR1 SGHVS and CDR2 FNYEAQ. There are 14 residues in the CDR3. The CDR3 DNA is TGTGCCAGCAGCCAGGGACAGAGCTCCTACGAGCAGTACTTC. This gives the protein CASSQGQSSYEQYF.

In its sample, this clone was seen many times. V gene TRBV5-1 combines with J gene TRBJ2-5; 10 bases match TRBD1. The CDR3 consists of 16 residues. Per germline, CDR1 SGHRS and CDR2 YFSETQ. V lost 4 bases to trimming and J lost 2 bases; unmatched junction nucleotides: 8. CDR3 amino acids: CASSPGTGEFQETQYF. The CDR3 DNA reads TGCGCCAGCAGCCCCGGGACAGGGGAATTTCAAGAGACCCAGTACTTC.

V and J are TRBV11-2 and TRBJ2-3, with D uncertain. The CDR3 is 16 amino acids. The germline V gene encodes CDR1 SGHAT and CDR2 FQNNGV. V was cut by 2 bases and J by 1 base, with 13 bases left in between. The CDR3 reads CASSLRTEDRTDTQYF. CDR3 nucleotides: TGTGCCAGCAGCTTAAGAACAGAAGACCGCACAGATACGCAGTATTTT.

This clone was detected many times. The J gene is TRBJ1-1, the V gene TRBV7-3, with D perhaps TRBD1 (6 bases). This CDR3 is built from 13 residues. Between the trimmed V and J ends, which lost 5 bases and 2 bases, there was a span of 9 bases. In germline, CDR1 is SGHTA, CDR2 FQGTGA. The CDR3 DNA reads as TGTGCCAGCAGCATGGACAGAAACACTGAAGCTTTCTTT. Protein: CASSMDRNTEAFF.

This clone was seen ten or more times. The chain joins TRBV11-3 to TRBJ2-3, with TRBD1 as a possible D gene (5 bases). Germline V gene lookup returns CDR1 SGHNT and CDR2 YENEEA. Trimming stripped 5 bases from V and 2 bases from J, with 20 bases between. The CDR3 extends over 17 amino acids. Here the CDR3 reads CASSPRDGASTTDTQYF. In DNA, the CDR3 is TGTGCCAGCAGCCCCAGGGATGGGGCTTCGACCACAGATACGCAGTATTTT.

This clone appeared many times. The rearrangement links TRBV19 to TRBJ1-1; possible D gene TRBD1, 5 bases. The CDR3 consists of 14 residues. The V gene's germline CDR1 is LNHDA and CDR2 SQIVND (reference sequence). The ends were cut back, 3 bases at V and 4 bases at J, with 12 bases in the middle. The CDR3 region is CASSMWGVGTEAFF. The CDR3 region has the DNA TGTGCCAGTAGTATGTGGGGGGTGGGCACTGAAGCTTTCTTT.

This clone was found many times. The chain joins TRBV13 to TRBJ2-1, with D unresolved. Trimming took 5 bases from V and 4 from J, leaving 3 bases between them. The germline gives CDR1 PRHDT, CDR2 FYEKMQ (reference sequence). The CDR3 sequence is 11 residues long. The CDR3 loop reads CASSPYNEQFF. The DNA for the CDR3 is TGTGCCAGCAGCCCTTACAATGAGCAGTTCTTC.